The 9 T cell receptor beta chains listed next were all sequenced from one sample in a study of identical twins. Via MiXCR, TCRdb re-called the 5' RACE reads, giving one row per CDR3 protein. The table shows about 240,000 distinct CDR3 sequences, with about 7.5% occurring only once. This sample also appeared in a second study, on yellow fever vaccine responses in identical twins.

Sequenced input: CD8+ T cells sorted from blood. All receptors derive from a woman aged 18-29 years in good health.

CDR3 nucleotide sequence: TGCAGCGCCCGGGATGGGGCTAGCTGGTTCTTC. Translation: CSARDGASWFF. V is TRBV29-1 and J is TRBJ2-1; D possibly uses TRBD1 or TRBD2 (5 bases each). V lost 7 bases and J lost 15, with 19 bases in between. In germline, CDR1 is SQVTM, CDR2 ANQGSEA. This CDR3 has 11 amino acids.

This clonotype was counted only a few times. This chain connects TRBV12-3 or TRBV12-4 to TRBJ2-2; 7 nucleotides align to TRBD1. The CDR3 contains 14 residues. After removal of 9 bases from V and 5 bases from J, the junction contained 9 bases not matched to a gene. DNA of the CDR3: TGTGCCAGTGTAGGGGGCCGTTGGACCGGGGAGCTGTTTTTT. Amino acids: CASVGGRWTGELFF.

This chain links TRBV5-5 with TRBJ2-2, with 8 bases aligning to TRBD1. This CDR3 contains 18 residues. The trim removed 1 base at V and 3 bases at J, leaving 11 bases unmatched. Germline V gene sequence: CDR1 SGHKS, CDR2 YYEKEE (reference sequence). CDR3 sequence (DNA): TGTGCCAGCAGCTTGAGGACAGGGATCGTGTGGCACACCGGGGAGCTGTTTTTT. It translates to CASSLRTGIVWHTGELFF.

The chain carries TRBV28 and TRBJ1-4, with TRBD1 identical over 8 bases. The V gene end was trimmed by 5 bases and the J gene end by 1 base; junction bases not matched to a gene: 3. CDR3 length: 15 residues. Germline CDR1 MDHEN, CDR2 SYDVKM. CDR3 protein: CASSLGQGTNEKLFF. The CDR3 nucleotides read TGTGCCAGCAGTCTAGGACAGGGAACTAATGAAAAACTGTTTTTT.

The chain links TRBV7-9 to TRBJ2-1, with D hard to call. Looked up from germline, CDR1 is SEHNR and CDR2 is FQNEAQ (reference sequence). The CDR3 is 13 amino acids. Trimming removed 3 bases from V and 2 bases from J, with 5 bases in between. CDR3: CASSLWPYNEQFF. CDR3 coding DNA: TGTGCCAGCAGCTTGTGGCCCTACAATGAGCAGTTCTTC.

This clonotype was seen ten or more times. This sequence joins TRBV3-1 and TRBJ2-7; D might be TRBD1 (5 bases). CDR3 length: 15 amino acids. The germline V gene encodes CDR1 LGHDT and CDR2 YNNKEL (reference sequence). In DNA form, the CDR3 reads TGTGCCAGCAGCCAAGACAGGGAACGTCGAAGGTTGGGGAACGTC. Translated: CASSQDRERRRLGNV.

The sample holds a few counts of this clonotype. The V and J genes are TRBV6-5 and TRBJ1-4, with a weak D call TRBD1 (5 bases). Germline values: CDR1 MNHEY, CDR2 SVGAGI. V was clipped by 4 bases and J by 11 bases, with 11 bases between them. CDR3 length: 12 amino acids. The CDR3 DNA is TGTGCCAGCAGTTGGGGGACGGGGAAACTGTTTTTT. It codes for CASSWGTGKLFF.

This clonotype was seen repeatedly, ten times or more. The V call is TRBV6-5, the J call TRBJ1-6; D call uncertain. Germline V gene data show CDR1 as MNHEY and CDR2 as SVGAGI. Trimming removed 0 bases from V and 5 bases from J, with 5 bases in between. The CDR3 is 14 residues long. CDR3 loop: CASSYSSNNSPLHF. In nucleotides, the CDR3 is TGTGCCAGCAGTTACTCGTCCAATAATTCACCCCTCCACTTT.

The gene calls are TRBV4-2 and TRBJ2-3; TRBD2 matches 9 bases. The CDR3 is made up of 16 amino acids. V lost 0 bases and J lost 4; bases outside the gene matches: 5. Germline CDR1 is LGHNA and CDR2 is YNFKEQ. The chain's CDR3 is CASSQDASGVADTQYF. The CDR3 DNA sequence: TGTGCCAGCAGCCAAGATGCTAGCGGGGTTGCAGATACGCAGTATTTT.